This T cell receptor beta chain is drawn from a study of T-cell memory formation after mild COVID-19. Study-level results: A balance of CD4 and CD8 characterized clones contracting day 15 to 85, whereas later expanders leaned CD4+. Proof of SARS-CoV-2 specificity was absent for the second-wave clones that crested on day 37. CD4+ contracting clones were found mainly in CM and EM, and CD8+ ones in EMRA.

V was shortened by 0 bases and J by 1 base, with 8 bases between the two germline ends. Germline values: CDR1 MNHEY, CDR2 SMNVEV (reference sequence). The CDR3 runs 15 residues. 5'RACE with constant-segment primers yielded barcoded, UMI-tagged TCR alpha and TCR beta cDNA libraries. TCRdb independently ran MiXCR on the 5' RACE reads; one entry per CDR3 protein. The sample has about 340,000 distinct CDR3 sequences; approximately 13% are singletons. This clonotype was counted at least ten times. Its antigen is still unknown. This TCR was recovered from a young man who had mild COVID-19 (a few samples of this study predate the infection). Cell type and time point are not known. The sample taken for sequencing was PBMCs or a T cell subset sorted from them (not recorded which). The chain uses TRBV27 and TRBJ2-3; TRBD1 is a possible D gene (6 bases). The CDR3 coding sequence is TGTGCCAGCAGTTTATCGGCAGGGGGCACAGATACGCAGTATTTT. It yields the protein CASSLSAGGTDTQYF.